This T cell receptor beta chain was profiled in a study of tumor and adjacent non-tumor tissue in lung cancer. Turning to the study itself: Patients were aged 31 to 76, nine to eleven men and 5 women, stage I to III. Study conclusions and caveats: TCR diversity was significantly greater in tumor than normal lung tissue. Higher tumor TCR diversity was associated with shorter survival.

Per the germline V gene, CDR1 is DFQATT and CDR2 is SNEGSKA (reference sequence). The CDR3 consists of 14 residues. Notes on this clonotype: The antigen remains unidentified. Compared with germline, one end of the junction differs, possibly owing to a read error.

Three rounds of nested PCR, following a modified ARM-PCR protocol, produced the TCRbeta library. TCRdb re-called the multiplex PCR reads with MiXCR, one entry per CDR3 protein. The sample yields around 100,000 distinct CDR3 sequences, over 55% seen once. No cell sorting was done before RNA was extracted from the tissue. Distant lung tissue was collected more than 3 cm away from the tumor edge. This chain connects TRBV20-1 to TRBJ2-4; tentative D call: TRBD2 (6 bases). Sequenced input: distant non-tumor lung tissue. This receptor was identified in a man aged 25 to 45 with non-small cell lung cancer. The CDR3 sequence: CSSRHGSSKNIQYF. CDR3 nucleotides: TGCAGTTCTAGGCACGGGAGCAGCAAAAACATTCAGTACTTC.